This entry features one TCR beta chain sequence. Its antigen is not known. The sample is drawn from a study of T cell responses to AZD1222 COVID-19 vaccine. Overall study findings and caveats: Unmutated variant regions are reportedly targeted by nearly half of spike-specific TCRs. Vaccination with two AZD1222 doses was followed by a rise in Spike-specific TCR breadth and depth.

The CDR3 covers 12 residues. The germline V gene has CDR1 SNHLY and CDR2 FYNNEI. The germline V and J ends were trimmed by 3 bases and 3 bases, with 6 bases remaining between them. Sequencing was performed with immunoSEQ multiplex PCR; in TCRdb, only in-frame clones are kept and a portion is missing. The sample yields over 110,000 clones, 90% to 95% seen once. The sequence was obtained from an adult who had recovered from COVID-19. The chain is built from TRBV2 and TRBJ2-7; D gene ambiguous. Specimen: peripheral blood, collected after recovery from COVID-19. The CDR3 is CASSDPYYEQYF. The CDR3, as DNA: TGTGCCAGCAGTGACCCGTACTACGAGCAGTACTTC.